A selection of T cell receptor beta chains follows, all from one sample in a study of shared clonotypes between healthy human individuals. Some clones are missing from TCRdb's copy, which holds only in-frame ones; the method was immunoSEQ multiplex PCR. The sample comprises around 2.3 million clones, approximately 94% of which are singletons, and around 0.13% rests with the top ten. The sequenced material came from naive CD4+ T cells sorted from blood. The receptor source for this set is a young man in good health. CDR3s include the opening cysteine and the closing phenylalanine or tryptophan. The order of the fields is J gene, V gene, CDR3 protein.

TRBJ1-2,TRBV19,CASSTSHRDPYGYTF
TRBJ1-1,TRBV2,CASRGGGTLNTEAFF
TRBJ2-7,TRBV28,CASSIGQGLPYEQYF
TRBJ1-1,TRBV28,CASSHSLGQVNTEAFF
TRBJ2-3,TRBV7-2,CASSSYGYGGSTDTQYF
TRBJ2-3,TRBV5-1,CASSITGTSGTDTQYF
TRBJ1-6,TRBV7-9,CASSSNSPLHF
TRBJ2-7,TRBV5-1,CASSQGTSGRANEQYF
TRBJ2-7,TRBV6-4,CASSDQTSGTYEQYF
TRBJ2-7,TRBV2,CASSEVGQGAYEQYF
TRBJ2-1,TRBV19,CASSLENGGAGYNEQFF
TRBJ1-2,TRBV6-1,CASSADKLGRYGYTF
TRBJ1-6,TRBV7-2,CASSLVARVIGSPLHF